Below are 24 T cell receptor beta chains sequenced from a single sample in a study of cytomegalovirus exposure and HLA in healthy donors. The primer mix had 60 Vbeta and 13 Jbeta primers. Generated by immunoSEQ multiplex PCR, the TCRdb table keeps only in-frame clones and is missing some. The sample holds a few hundred thousand clones, 60% to 80% seen once. The sequenced sample was PBMCs. The source of these receptors is a man between 18 and 29 years old in good health and CMV-seronegative.

The chain recombines TRBV15 with TRBJ1-6, with no clear D. The CDR3 extends over 12 amino acids. The germline V gene encodes CDR1 LNHNV and CDR2 YYDKDF (reference sequence). Trimming shortened V by 11 bases and J by 13 bases, and 18 bases separated the two germline ends. The CDR3 loop reads CAVGLQKFPLHF. DNA for the CDR3: TGTGCCGTGGGCCTCCAGAAATTTCCCCTCCACTTT.

The chain is built from TRBV25-1 and TRBJ1-6; D is unclear. Germline CDR1 reads MGHDK; CDR2 reads SYGVNS. The V gene lost 9 bases and the J gene lost 9 bases, with 12 bases spanning the gap. The CDR3 has 12 amino acids. CDR3 loop: CARRLRPSPLHF. CDR3 sequence (DNA): TGTGCCAGGCGCCTCCGTCCTTCACCCCTCCACTTT.

The chain combines TRBV10-3 with TRBJ2-3; maybe TRBD2 (5 bases). In germline, CDR1 is ENHRY, CDR2 SYGVKD. V lost 10 bases and J 2 bases, leaving 13 bases between the germline ends. The CDR3 has 13 residues. CDR3 in amino acids: CATLRGSTDTQYF. In nucleotides, the CDR3 is TGTGCCACCCTTAGAGGGTCCACAGATACGCAGTATTTT.

With regard to this clone: Germline is not matched at one junction end, which may reflect a read error. J is TRBJ1-3 and V is TRBV9, with a weak D call TRBD1 (5 bases). The CDR3 extends over 13 amino acids. Per the germline V gene, CDR1 is SGDLS and CDR2 is YYNGEE. In nucleotides, the CDR3 is TGTGCCAGCAGCGTAGAGGCGGGGCCCACCATCGAATTT. The encoded protein is CASSVEAGPTIEF.

V usage is TRBV7-2 and J usage is TRBJ1-2; 7 nucleotides line up with TRBD1. The CDR3 covers 13 residues. From germline, CDR1 is SGHTA and CDR2 FQGNSA. The V segment lost 6 bases and the J segment 4 bases; nucleotides outside the gene matches: 5. The CDR3 DNA sequence: TGTGCCAGCAGGGTGGGACAGACCTATGGCTACACCTTC. Translated, it gives CASRVGQTYGYTF.

The V and J genes are TRBV12-5 and TRBJ1-1; D is uncertain. Trimming left V 6 bases short and J 5 bases short, with 13 bases between. The germline gives CDR1 LGHNT, CDR2 FRNRAP. The CDR3 consists of 13 residues. CDR3 nucleotide sequence: TGTGCTAGTGGAGAGGCCCCGGGTACTGAAGCTTTCTTT. It specifies CASGEAPGTEAFF.

The chain joins TRBV28 to TRBJ2-2; 8 bases are shared with TRBD1. The junction had 8 bases not matched to a gene; V was cut back by 5 bases and J by 6 bases. CDR1 is MDHEN and CDR2 is SYDVKM in the germline V gene. CDR3 length: 15 residues. The CDR3 DNA reads TGTGCCAGCAGTCCCTCCGGGACAGGTGCCGGGGAGCTGTTTTTT. Protein: CASSPSGTGAGELFF. Full variable domain (missing parts from reference TRBV28 and TRBJ2-2): DVKVTQSSRYLVKRTGEKVFLECVQDMDHENMFWYRQDPGLGLRLIYFSYDVKMKEKGDIPEGYSVSREKKERFSLILESASTNQTSMYLCASSPSGTGAGELFFGEGSRLTVL.

The chain recombines TRBV19 with TRBJ2-7, with 7 bases matching TRBD1. Germline V gene sequence: CDR1 LNHDA, CDR2 SQIVND (reference sequence). The CDR3 contains 14 residues. J gave up 2 bases and V 11 bases, and 12 bases lay outside the gene matches. The DNA of the CDR3 is TGTGCCTCAAAGAAGGCACAGGGGACCTACGAGCAGTACTTC. Translation: CASKKAQGTYEQYF.

The chain joins TRBV11-2 to TRBJ1-6; 7 bases are shared with TRBD1. The V gene's germline CDR1 is SGHAT and CDR2 FQNNGV. The CDR3 length is 15 residues. Trimming cost V 5 bases and J 8 bases; bases outside gene matches: 9. The DNA for the CDR3 is TGTGCCAGCAGCCCCAATACAGGGGTTTATTCACCCCTCCACTTT. It specifies CASSPNTGVYSPLHF.

The chain joins TRBV7-2 to TRBJ2-7; 7 bases fit TRBD2. Germline CDR1 reads SGHTA; CDR2 reads FQGNSA. Trimming at V came to 1 base and at J to 6 bases, leaving 9 bases not matched to a gene. This CDR3 has 15 amino acids. CDR3 nucleotide sequence: TGTGCCAGCAGCTTAGAGCCAGCGGGAAGACCCGAGCAGTACTTC. This sequence encodes CASSLEPAGRPEQYF.

The V call is TRBV6-6, the J call TRBJ2-3; D is ambiguous. Germline V lookup: CDR1 MNHNY, CDR2 SVGAGI (reference sequence). This CDR3 is built from 13 residues. Trimming cost V 7 bases and J 2 bases, with 10 bases left between them. The CDR3 here is CASTDDTTDTQYF. CDR3 coding DNA: TGTGCCAGCACAGATGACACCACAGATACGCAGTATTTT.

The rearrangement links TRBV28 to TRBJ2-7, with D unclear. This CDR3 region has 14 residues. CDR1 is MDHEN and CDR2 is SYDVKM in the germline V gene. V lost 3 bases and J 0 bases, leaving 9 bases between the germline ends. Here the CDR3 DNA reads TGTGCCAGCAGTTTCGTCAGGAACTCCTACGAGCAGTACTTC. Translating it yields CASSFVRNSYEQYF.

The V and J genes are TRBV30 and TRBJ1-4; possibly TRBD1 for D (6 bases). Germline CDR1 GTSNPN, CDR2 SVGIG (reference sequence). CDR3 length: 14 residues. Trimming took off 0 bases at V and 7 bases at J, with 12 bases between the two ends. CDR3 bases: TGTGCCTGGAGTGTTTGGACAGTCCCTGAAAAACTGTTTTTT. It translates to CAWSVWTVPEKLFF. The entire variable domain, with the rest obtained from reference TRBV30 and TRBJ1-4, is as follows: SQTIHQWPATLVQPVGSPLSLECTVEGTSNPNLYWYRQAAGRGLQLLFYSVGIGQISSEVPQNLSASRPQDRQFILSSKKLLLSDSGFYLCAWSVWTVPEKLFFGSGTQLSVL.

The J gene is TRBJ2-5, the V gene TRBV6-1, with D possibly being TRBD2 (6 bases). V was clipped by 4 bases and J by 3 bases, with 12 bases between them. The germline V gene encodes CDR1 MNHNS and CDR2 SASEGT. CDR3 size: 14 residues. This CDR3 reads CASSGRGGKETQYF. For the CDR3, the DNA is TGTGCCAGCAGTGGACGTGGAGGGAAAGAGACCCAGTACTTC.

This chain joins TRBV7-2 and TRBJ2-2, with D possibly matching TRBD1 (5 bases). The V end was cut by 2 bases, the J end by 8 bases, with 9 bases between. CDR3 length: 13 amino acids. Germline loops: CDR1 SGHTA, CDR2 FQGNSA. The CDR3 DNA reads TGTGCCAGCAGCTTACAGGGATCGGGGGAGCTGTTTTTT. Translation gives CASSLQGSGELFF.

The chain uses TRBV28 and TRBJ2-2; 9 bases map to TRBD2. Germline values: CDR1 MDHEN, CDR2 SYDVKM. After removal of 5 bases from V and 7 bases from J, the junction contained 8 bases not matched to a gene. The CDR3 spans 15 residues. CDR3 amino acids: CASSPLTSGNGELFF. In DNA form, the CDR3 reads TGTGCCAGCAGTCCTTTGACTAGCGGAAACGGGGAGCTGTTTTTT. The full variable domain, in which reference TRBV28 and TRBJ2-2 provide the parts outside the CDR3, is DVKVTQSSRYLVKRTGEKVFLECVQDMDHENMFWYRQDPGLGLRLIYFSYDVKMKEKGDIPEGYSVSREKKERFSLILESASTNQTSMYLCASSPLTSGNGELFFGEGSRLTVL.

In regard to this clone: A junction boundary mismatches the germline segment, possibly from a read error. The rearrangement links TRBV7-7 to TRBJ2-5; no clear D. The CDR3 runs to 13 residues. Germline values: CDR1 SSHAT, CDR2 FNYEAQ (reference sequence). This CDR3 is CASSLEALETQYF. The CDR3 DNA is TGTGCTAGCAGCTTAGAAGCACTAGAGACCCAGTACTTC.

The chain links TRBV28 to TRBJ2-7, with 8 bases identical to TRBD2. The CDR3 spans 14 residues. Trimming took 6 bases from V and 1 from J; bases not matched to a gene: 5. Looked up from germline, CDR1 is MDHEN and CDR2 is SYDVKM. CDR3 bases: TGTGCCAGCAGCGAGAGCGGGAGTTCCTACGAGCAGTACTTC. This sequence encodes CASSESGSSYEQYF.

V is TRBV7-8 and J is TRBJ2-7; perhaps TRBD2 as D (5 bases). The V gene lost 5 bases and the J gene lost 9 bases, with 23 bases spanning the gap. CDR3 length: 15 amino acids. Per germline, CDR1 SGHVS and CDR2 FQNEAQ. DNA of the CDR3: TGTGCCAGCAGCCCGCACCCGGTAACTAGTTCGCCGCAGTACTTC. Encoded protein: CASSPHPVTSSPQYF.

This clone appeared a few times. The chain couples TRBV2 to TRBJ2-5; 7 nucleotides line up with TRBD1. Germline CDR1 and CDR2: SNHLY and FYNNEI. The CDR3 runs to 14 residues. Trimming cost V 6 bases and J 5 bases; bases outside gene matches: 9. The CDR3 protein is CASSVQGGGETQYF. CDR3 sequence (DNA): TGTGCCAGCAGCGTACAAGGGGGCGGGGAGACCCAGTACTTC. The entire variable domain, with the rest obtained from reference TRBV2 and TRBJ2-5, is as follows: EPEVTQTPSHQVTQMGQEVILRCVPISNHLYFYWYRQILGQKVEFLVSFYNNEISEKSEIFDDQFSVERPDGSNFTLKIRSTKLEDSAMYFCASSVQGGGETQYFGPGTRLLVL.

This chain uses TRBV5-1 with TRBJ2-7, with 12 nucleotides matching TRBD1. Germline-derived CDR1 and CDR2 are SGHRS and YFSETQ. The CDR3 is made up of 16 amino acids. V lost 4 bases and J lost 2; bases outside the gene matches: 7. This CDR3 is CASSPGQGAITYEQYF. CDR3 nucleotides: TGCGCCAGCAGCCCGGGACAGGGGGCCATCACCTACGAGCAGTACTTC.

V and J are TRBV2 and TRBJ1-3; 8 bases are shared with TRBD1. The CDR3 spans 15 residues. Losses at the gene ends were 6 bases for V and 2 bases for J; bases not matched to a gene: 6. Per germline, CDR1 SNHLY and CDR2 FYNNEI. In DNA form, the CDR3 reads TGTGCCAGCAGCTATATGACAGGGGCTGGAAACACCATATATTTT. Translation gives CASSYMTGAGNTIYF.

The rearrangement links TRBV5-1 to TRBJ2-4, with 10 bases aligning to TRBD1. Germline values: CDR1 SGHRS, CDR2 YFSETQ. J lost 0 bases, V lost 4 bases, and 19 bases had no gene match. The CDR3 consists of 21 residues. The CDR3 region is CASSLGRAGTGVFLAKNIQYF. CDR3 bases: TGCGCCAGCAGCCTCGGGAGGGCCGGGACAGGGGTGTTCCTAGCCAAAAACATTCAGTACTTC.

The rearrangement joins TRBV15 to TRBJ2-5, with D hard to call. This CDR3 is built from 15 residues. CDR1 and CDR2 (germline): LNHNV, YYDKDF (reference sequence). V lost 0 bases and J 1 base, leaving 9 bases between the germline ends. Here the CDR3 DNA reads TGTGCCACCAGCAGAGAGTGGGCAGTCCAAGAGACCCAGTACTTC. The encoded protein is CATSREWAVQETQYF. The variable domain in full, with the rest retrieved from reference TRBV15 and TRBJ2-5, is DAMVIQNPRYQVTQFGKPVTLSCSQTLNHNVMYWYQQKSSQAPKLLFHYYDKDFNNEADTPDNFQSRRPNTSFCFLDIRSPGLGDTAMYLCATSREWAVQETQYFGPGTRLLVL.